Reported below is one TCR beta chain. Its matching antigen is unknown. This entry belongs to a study of a mutant IDH1 vaccine in newly diagnosed glioma. Study-wide context: Standard pretreatment was either radiotherapy, temozolomide, or, for most, radiochemotherapy with temozolomide. Study outcomes and limitations: Most patients, 93.3%, showed vaccine-induced immune responses.

TCRdb's copy holds only in-frame clones and misses some; the assay was immunoSEQ multiplex PCR. The sample shows roughly 70,000 clones, 86% of them seen only once. The time point is: baseline, week 1 (first vaccination visit). Treatment indicated: pre-vaccination baseline after standard-of-care therapy. V lost 7 bases, J lost 0 bases, and 7 bases lay in between. CDR3 size: 13 residues. Germline lookup yields CDR1 MDHEN and CDR2 SYDVKM. Sequences were derived from PBMCs, sampled from a glioma patient treated with radiotherapy, temozolomide or both. The clonotype comes from a man aged 30-40 years with glioma. The J gene is TRBJ1-5, the V gene TRBV28, with unresolved D. CDR3: CASKRDSNQPQHF. CDR3 sequence (DNA): TGTGCCAGCAAAAGGGATAGCAATCAGCCCCAGCATTTT.